This TCR beta chain was documented in a study of blood T cells in healthy people across ages. This clonotype has only a few counts. Its antigen is unidentified. Findings and caveats of the study: Per million T cells, TCR beta diversity dropped roughly linearly as age increased. Estimated diversity that came from one million T cells was considered an underestimate.

Using a J-beta primer mix together with a sample-barcoded 5' primer, a second PCR was run for about 7 to 12 cycles. TCRdb fed the 5' RACE reads into MiXCR, producing one record per CDR3 protein. The sample holds roughly 1 million distinct CDR3 sequences, 20% to 25% seen once. This CDR3 contains 14 residues. V lost 5 bases and J lost 3, with 13 bases in between. The germline V gene has CDR1 MDHEN and CDR2 SYDVKM. These data were also filed under a second study, of T cells of mothers and their children.

V usage is TRBV28 and J usage is TRBJ1-1, with D tentatively TRBD1 (5 bases). The sample consisted of blood. This TCR derives from a girl aged 2 to 9 in good health. CDR3 DNA: TGTGCCAGCAGTAGGGGAGCCGGGGACACTGAAGCTTTCTTT. It translates to CASSRGAGDTEAFF.